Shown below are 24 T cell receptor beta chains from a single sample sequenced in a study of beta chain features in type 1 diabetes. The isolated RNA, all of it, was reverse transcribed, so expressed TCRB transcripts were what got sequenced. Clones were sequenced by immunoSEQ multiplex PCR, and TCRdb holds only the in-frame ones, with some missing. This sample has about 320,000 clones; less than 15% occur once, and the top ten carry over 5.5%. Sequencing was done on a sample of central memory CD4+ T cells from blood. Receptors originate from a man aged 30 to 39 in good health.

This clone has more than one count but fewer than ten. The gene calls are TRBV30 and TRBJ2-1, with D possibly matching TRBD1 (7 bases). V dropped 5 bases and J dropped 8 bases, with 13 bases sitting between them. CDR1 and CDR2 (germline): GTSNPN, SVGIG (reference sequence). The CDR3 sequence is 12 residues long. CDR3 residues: CAWQAGGYEQFF. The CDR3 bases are TGTGCCTGGCAAGCAGGGGGGTATGAGCAGTTCTTC.

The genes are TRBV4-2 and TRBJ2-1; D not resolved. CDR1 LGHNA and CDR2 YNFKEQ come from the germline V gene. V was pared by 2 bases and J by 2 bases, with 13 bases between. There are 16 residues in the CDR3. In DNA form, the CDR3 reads TGTGCCAGCAGCCAACTGTTGGCGGTCACCTACAATGAGCAGTTCTTC. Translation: CASSQLLAVTYNEQFF.

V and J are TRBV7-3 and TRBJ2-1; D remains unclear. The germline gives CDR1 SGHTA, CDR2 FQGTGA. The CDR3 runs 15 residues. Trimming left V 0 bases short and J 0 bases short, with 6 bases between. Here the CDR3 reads CASSLTVSSYNEQFF. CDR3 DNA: TGTGCCAGCAGCTTAACTGTTAGCTCCTACAATGAGCAGTTCTTC.

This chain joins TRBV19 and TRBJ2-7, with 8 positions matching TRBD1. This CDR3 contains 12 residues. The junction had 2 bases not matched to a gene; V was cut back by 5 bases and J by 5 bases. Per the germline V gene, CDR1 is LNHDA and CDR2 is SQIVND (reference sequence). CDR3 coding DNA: TGTGCCAGTAGTGACAGGGGAGACGAGCAGTACTTC. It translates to CASSDRGDEQYF.

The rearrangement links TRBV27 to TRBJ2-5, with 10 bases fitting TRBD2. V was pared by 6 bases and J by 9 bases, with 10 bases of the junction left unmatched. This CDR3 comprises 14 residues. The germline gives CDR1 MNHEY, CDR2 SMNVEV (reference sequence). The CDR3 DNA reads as TGTGCCAGCAGCTTACTAGCGGGGCGAGGCTCCCAGTACTTC. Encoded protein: CASSLLAGRGSQYF.

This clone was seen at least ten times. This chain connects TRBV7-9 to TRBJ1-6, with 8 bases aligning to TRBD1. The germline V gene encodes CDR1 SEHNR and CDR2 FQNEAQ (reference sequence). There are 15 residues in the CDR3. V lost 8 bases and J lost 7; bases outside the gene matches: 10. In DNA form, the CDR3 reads TGTGCCAGCTCCCCCGGACAGGGACCAAATTCACCCCTCCACTTT. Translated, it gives CASSPGQGPNSPLHF.

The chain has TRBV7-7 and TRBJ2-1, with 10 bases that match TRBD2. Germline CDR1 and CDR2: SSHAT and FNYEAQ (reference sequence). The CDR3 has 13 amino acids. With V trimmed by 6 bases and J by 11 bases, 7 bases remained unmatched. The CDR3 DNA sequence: TGTGCCAGCAGGCTGAATAGCGGGGGGAAGCAGTTCTTC. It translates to CASRLNSGGKQFF.

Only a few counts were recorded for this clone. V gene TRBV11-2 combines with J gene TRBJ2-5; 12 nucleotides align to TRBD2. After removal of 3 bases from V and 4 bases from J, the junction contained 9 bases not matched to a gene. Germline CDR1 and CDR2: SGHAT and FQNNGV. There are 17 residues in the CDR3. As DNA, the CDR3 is TGTGCCAGCAGCTTGCTAGGACTAGCGGGAATTGGAGAGACCCAGTACTTC. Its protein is CASSLLGLAGIGETQYF.

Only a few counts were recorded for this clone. CDR3 DNA sequence: TGTGCCAGTAGTATTGTAGCTTCGGCAGGACCTGGCTACACCTTC. As protein: CASSIVASAGPGYTF. This sequence joins TRBV19 and TRBJ1-2; no definite D call. This CDR3 region has 15 residues. The germline V gene encodes CDR1 LNHDA and CDR2 SQIVND (reference sequence). V was shortened by 3 bases and J by 7 bases, with 18 bases between the two germline ends.

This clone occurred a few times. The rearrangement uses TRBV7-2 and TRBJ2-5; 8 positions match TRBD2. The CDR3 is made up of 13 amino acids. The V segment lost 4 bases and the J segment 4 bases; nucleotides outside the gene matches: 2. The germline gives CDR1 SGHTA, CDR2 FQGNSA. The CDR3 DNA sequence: TGTGCCAGCAGCTACGGGACTAGAGAGACCCAGTACTTC. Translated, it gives CASSYGTRETQYF.

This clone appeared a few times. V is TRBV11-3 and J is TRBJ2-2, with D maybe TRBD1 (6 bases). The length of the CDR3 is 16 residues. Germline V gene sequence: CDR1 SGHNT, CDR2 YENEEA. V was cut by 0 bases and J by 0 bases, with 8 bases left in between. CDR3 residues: CASSLDQGSNTGELFF. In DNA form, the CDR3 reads TGTGCCAGCAGCTTAGATCAGGGGTCGAACACCGGGGAGCTGTTTTTT.

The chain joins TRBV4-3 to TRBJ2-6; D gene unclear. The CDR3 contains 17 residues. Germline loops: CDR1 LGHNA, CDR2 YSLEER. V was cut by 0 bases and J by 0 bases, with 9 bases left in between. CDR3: CASSQEPINSGANVLTF. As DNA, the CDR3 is TGCGCCAGCAGCCAAGAGCCGATAAACTCTGGGGCCAACGTCCTGACTTTC.

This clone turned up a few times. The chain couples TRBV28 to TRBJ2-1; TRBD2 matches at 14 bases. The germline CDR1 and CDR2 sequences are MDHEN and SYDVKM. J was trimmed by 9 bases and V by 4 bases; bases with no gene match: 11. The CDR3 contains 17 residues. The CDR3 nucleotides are TGTGCCAGCAGTTCGGGACTAGCGGGAGAATCCGGTATTGAGCAGTTCTTC. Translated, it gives CASSSGLAGESGIEQFF.

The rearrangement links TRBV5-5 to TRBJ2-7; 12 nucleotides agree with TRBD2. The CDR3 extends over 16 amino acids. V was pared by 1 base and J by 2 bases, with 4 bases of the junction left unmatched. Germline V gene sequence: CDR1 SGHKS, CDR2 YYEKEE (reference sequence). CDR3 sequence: CASSLLTSGRPYEQYV. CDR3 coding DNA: TGTGCCAGCAGCTTGCTTACTAGCGGGAGGCCCTACGAGCAGTACGTC.

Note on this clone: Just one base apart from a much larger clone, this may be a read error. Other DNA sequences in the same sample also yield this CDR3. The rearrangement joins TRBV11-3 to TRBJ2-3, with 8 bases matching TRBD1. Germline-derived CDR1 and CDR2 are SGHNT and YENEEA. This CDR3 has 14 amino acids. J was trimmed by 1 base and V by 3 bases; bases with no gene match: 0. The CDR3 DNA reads TGTGCCAGCAGCTTGGGACAGGGCACAGATACGCAGTATTTT. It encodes CASSLGQGTDTQYF.

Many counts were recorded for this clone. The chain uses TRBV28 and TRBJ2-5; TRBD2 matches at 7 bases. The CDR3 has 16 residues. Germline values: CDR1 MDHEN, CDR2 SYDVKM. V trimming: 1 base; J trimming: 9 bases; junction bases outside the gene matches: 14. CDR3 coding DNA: TGTGCCAGCAGTTTATTGTCCTGGACTAGGAGTTCAGCCCAGTACTTC. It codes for CASSLLSWTRSSAQYF.

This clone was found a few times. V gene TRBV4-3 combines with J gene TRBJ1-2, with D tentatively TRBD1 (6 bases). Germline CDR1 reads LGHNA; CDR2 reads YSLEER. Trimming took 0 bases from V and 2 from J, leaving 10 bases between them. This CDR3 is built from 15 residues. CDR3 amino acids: CASSQDPGANYGYTF. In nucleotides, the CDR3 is TGCGCCAGCAGCCAAGATCCAGGGGCAAACTATGGCTACACCTTC.

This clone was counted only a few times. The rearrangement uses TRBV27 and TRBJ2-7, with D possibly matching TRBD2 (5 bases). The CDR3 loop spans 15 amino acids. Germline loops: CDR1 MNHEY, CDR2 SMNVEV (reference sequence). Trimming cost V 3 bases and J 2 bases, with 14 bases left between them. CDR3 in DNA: TGTGCCAGCAGTTTCAAAAGGGAGCGGCCCTACGAGCAGTACTTC. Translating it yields CASSFKRERPYEQYF.

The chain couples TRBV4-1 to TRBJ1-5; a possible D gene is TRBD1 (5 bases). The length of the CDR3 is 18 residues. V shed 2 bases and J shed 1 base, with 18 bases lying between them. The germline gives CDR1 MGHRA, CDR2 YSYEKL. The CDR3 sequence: CASSQPGRFGGSNQPQHF. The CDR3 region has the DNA TGCGCCAGCAGCCAACCGGGACGTTTTGGGGGAAGCAATCAGCCCCAGCATTTT.

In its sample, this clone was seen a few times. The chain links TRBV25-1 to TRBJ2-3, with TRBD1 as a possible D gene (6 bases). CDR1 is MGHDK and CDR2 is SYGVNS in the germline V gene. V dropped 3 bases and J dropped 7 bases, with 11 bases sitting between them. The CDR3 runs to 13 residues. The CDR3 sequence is CASSEGALHTQYF. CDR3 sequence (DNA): TGTGCCAGCAGTGAGGGGGCTCTGCATACGCAGTATTTT.

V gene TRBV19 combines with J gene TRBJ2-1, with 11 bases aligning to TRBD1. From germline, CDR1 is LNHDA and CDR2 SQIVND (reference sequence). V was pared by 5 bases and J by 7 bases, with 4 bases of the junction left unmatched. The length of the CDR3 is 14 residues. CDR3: CASSQGTGGNEQFF. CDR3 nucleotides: TGTGCCAGTAGTCAGGGGACAGGGGGAAATGAGCAGTTCTTC.

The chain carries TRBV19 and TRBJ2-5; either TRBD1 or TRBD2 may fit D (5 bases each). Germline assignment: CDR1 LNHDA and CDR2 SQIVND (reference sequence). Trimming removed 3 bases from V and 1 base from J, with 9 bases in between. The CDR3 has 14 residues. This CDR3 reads CASSIGGAQETQYF. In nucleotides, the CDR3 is TGTGCCAGTAGTATTGGGGGAGCCCAAGAGACCCAGTACTTC.

CDR3 nucleotide sequence: TGTGCCAGCAGCTTAGATCTCGGACGGACGGGAGGCTACACCTTC. Its protein is CASSLDLGRTGGYTF. V usage is TRBV11-2 and J usage is TRBJ1-2, with D unresolved. The germline V and J ends were trimmed by 0 bases and 8 bases, with 16 bases remaining between them. This CDR3 has 15 residues. The V gene's germline CDR1 is SGHAT and CDR2 FQNNGV.

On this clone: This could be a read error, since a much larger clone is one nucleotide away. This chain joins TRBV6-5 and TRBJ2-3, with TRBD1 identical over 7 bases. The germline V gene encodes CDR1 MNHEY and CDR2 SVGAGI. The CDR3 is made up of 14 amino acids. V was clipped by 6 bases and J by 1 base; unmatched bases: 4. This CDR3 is CASSPGQGTDTQYF. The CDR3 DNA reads TGTGCCAGCAGCCCCGGACAGGGCACAGATACGCAGTATTTT.